What follows describes a single TCR beta chain. The antigen remains unidentified. The CDR3 length is 15 residues. Germline-derived CDR1 and CDR2 are SGHRS and YFSETQ. Trimming removed 2 bases at V and 0 bases at J, with 6 bases between. This record comes from a study of a mutant IDH1 vaccine in newly diagnosed glioma. Study at large: Radiotherapy, temozolomide, or both had been given previously, and both were given to most.

Sequenced by immunoSEQ multiplex PCR; TCRdb stores in-frame clones only, minus some. The sample shows 65,000 to 85,000 clones, around nine tenths of them seen only once. Indicated time point: week 35, safety follow-up. The content of each vaccine dose was 300 ug of mutant IDH1 20-mer peptide, and topical imiquimod accompanied it. The gene calls are TRBV5-1 and TRBJ2-6, with D hard to call. The source of this sequence is a man aged 30-40 years with glioma. The sample consisted of PBMCs, taken from a glioma patient whose treatment included an IDH1 peptide vaccine. This CDR3 reads CASSLPFSGANVLTF. CDR3 nucleotide sequence: TGCGCCAGCAGCTTACCATTCTCTGGGGCCAACGTCCTGACTTTC.